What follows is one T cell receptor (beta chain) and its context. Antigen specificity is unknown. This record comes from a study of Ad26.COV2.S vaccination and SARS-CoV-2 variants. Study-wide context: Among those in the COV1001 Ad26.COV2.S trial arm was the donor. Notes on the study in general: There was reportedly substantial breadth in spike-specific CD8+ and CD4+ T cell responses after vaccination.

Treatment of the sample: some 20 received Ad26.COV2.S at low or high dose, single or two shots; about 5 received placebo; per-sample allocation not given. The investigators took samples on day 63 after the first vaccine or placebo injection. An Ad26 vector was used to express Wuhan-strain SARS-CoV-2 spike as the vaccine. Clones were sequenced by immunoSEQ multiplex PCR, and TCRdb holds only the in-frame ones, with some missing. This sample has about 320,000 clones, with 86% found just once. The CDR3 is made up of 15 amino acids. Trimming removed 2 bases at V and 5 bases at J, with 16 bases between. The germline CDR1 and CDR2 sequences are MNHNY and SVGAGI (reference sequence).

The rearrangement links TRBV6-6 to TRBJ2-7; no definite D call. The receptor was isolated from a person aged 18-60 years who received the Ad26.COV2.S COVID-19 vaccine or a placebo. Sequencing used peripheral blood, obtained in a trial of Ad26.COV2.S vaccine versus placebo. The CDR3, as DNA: TGTGCCAGCAGTTACGAAGGGCGACCCACCCACGAGCAGTACTTC. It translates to CASSYEGRPTHEQYF.